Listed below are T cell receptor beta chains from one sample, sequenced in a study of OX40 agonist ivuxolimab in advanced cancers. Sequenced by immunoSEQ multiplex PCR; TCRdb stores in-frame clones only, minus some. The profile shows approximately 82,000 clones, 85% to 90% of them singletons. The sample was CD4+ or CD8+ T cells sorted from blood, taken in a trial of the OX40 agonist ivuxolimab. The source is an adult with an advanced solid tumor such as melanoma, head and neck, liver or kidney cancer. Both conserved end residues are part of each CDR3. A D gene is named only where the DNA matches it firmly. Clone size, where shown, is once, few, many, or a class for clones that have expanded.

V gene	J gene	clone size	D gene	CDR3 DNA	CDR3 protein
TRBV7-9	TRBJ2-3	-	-	TGTGCCAGCAGCCTCGCCCGGGAGCTTAGCACAGATACGCAGTATTTT	CASSLARELSTDTQYF
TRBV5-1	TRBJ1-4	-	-	TGCGCCAGCAGCTCGGGATGGACTAATGAAAAACTGTTTTTT	CASSSGWTNEKLFF
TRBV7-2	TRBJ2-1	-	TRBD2	TGTGCCAGCAGCGAGAGCGGGGGGGCTCTCAATGAGCAGTTCTTC	CASSESGGALNEQFF
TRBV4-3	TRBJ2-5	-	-	TGCGCCAGCAGCCAAGATGGGGGGTCAGAGACCCAGTACTTC	CASSQDGGSETQYF
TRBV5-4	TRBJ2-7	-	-	TGTGCCAGCAGCTTGACAGCGGATTCCGAGCAGTACTTC	CASSLTADSEQYF
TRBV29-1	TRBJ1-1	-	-	TGCAGCGTTGAAGATGGGTGGACTGTGAACACTGAAGCTTTCTTT	CSVEDGWTVNTEAFF
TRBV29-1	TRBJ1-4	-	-	TGCAGCGTTGAAGACAGAGGGCAGAGGCATGAAAAACTGTTTTTT	CSVEDRGQRHEKLFF
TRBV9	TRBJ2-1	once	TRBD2	TGTGCCAGCAGCCCCCGGGGGGACGCCTACAATGAGCAGTTCTTC	CASSPRGDAYNEQFF
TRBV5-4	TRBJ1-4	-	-	TGTGCCAGCAGCTTGGCGGCCCCCGAAAAAAAACTGTTTTTT	CASSLAAPEKKLFF
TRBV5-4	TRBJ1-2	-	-	TGTGCCAGCGACACCGGGGGGCAGGTGAACTATGGCTACACCTTC	CASDTGGQVNYGYTF
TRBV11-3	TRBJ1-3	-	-	TGTGCCAGCAGCCCGCGGGACAAGCTGGGAAACACCATATATTTT	CASSPRDKLGNTIYF
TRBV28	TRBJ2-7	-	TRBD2	TGTGCCAGCAGCCCTCTCAGCGGGGGGGCTTCCTACGAGCAGTACTTC	CASSPLSGGASYEQYF
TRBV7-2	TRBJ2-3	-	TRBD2	TGTGCCAGCAGCTTAGCCCCGGCTAGCGGGGGGCTTGGTACGCAGTATTTT	CASSLAPASGGLGTQYF
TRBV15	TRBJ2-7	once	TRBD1	TGTGCCACCAGCTCCGCTACCGGGACAGGGGACGAGCAGTACTTC	CATSSATGTGDEQYF
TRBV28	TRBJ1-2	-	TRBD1	TGTGCCAGCACCCCCAGCCGGGACAGAGGCTACACCTTC	CASTPSRDRGYTF
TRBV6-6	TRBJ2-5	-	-	TGTGCCAGCAGTTACTCTACTAGGGAAGAGACCCAGTACTTC	CASSYSTREETQYF
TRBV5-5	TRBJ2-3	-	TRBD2	TGTGCCAGCAGCTCGGGACTAGCGGGGGTTAAGAGCACAGATACGCAGTATTTT	CASSSGLAGVKSTDTQYF
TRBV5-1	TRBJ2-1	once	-	TGCGCCAGCAGCCCGGGGCTTGTGGGCAATGAGCAGTTCTTC	CASSPGLVGNEQFF
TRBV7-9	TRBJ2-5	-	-	TGTGCCAGCAGCTTAAGCGCTAGTGAGACCCAGTACTTC	CASSLSASETQYF
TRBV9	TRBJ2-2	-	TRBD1	TGTGCCAGCAGGGGACAGAACCCCGTGGAGCTGTTTTTT	CASRGQNPVELFF
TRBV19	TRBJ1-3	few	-	TGTGCCAGCTACAGCGGACGCTCTGGAAACACCATATATTTT	CASYSGRSGNTIYF
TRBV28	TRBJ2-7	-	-	TGTGCCAGCAGTTTAAACAGGGCCCCGTCCTACGAGCAGTACTTC	CASSLNRAPSYEQYF
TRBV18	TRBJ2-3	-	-	TGTGCCAGCTCAGGCGGACTAAGCACAGATACGCAGTATTTT	CASSGGLSTDTQYF
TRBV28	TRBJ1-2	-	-	TGTGCCAGCAGTTTTATCGGGGCAGGACGGTACTACACCTTC	CASSFIGAGRYYTF
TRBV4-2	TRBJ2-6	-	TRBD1	TGTGCCAGCAGCCAAGCCTCATTCCGCAGGGACAGGGTTCGATTCTCTGGGGCCAACGTCCTGACTTTC	CASSQASFRRDRVRFSGANVLTF
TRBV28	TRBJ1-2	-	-	TGTGCCAGTATCGGACAGCTAGGAGGCTACACCTTC	CASIGQLGGYTF
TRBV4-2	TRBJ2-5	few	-	TGTGCCAGCAGCCAAGTAGAGGGGTCGGAGGAGACCCAGTACTTC	CASSQVEGSEETQYF
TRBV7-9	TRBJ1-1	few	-	TGTGCCAGCAGCTTATCACAGGGGAACACTGAAGCTTTCTTT	CASSLSQGNTEAFF
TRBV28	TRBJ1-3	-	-	TGTGCCAGCGGGGCGGGTGCTTCTGGAAACACCATATATTTT	CASGAGASGNTIYF
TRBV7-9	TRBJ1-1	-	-	TGTGCCAGCAGCCCAGAAGGGGTGACTGAAGCTTTCTTT	CASSPEGVTEAFF
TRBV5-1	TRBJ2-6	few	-	TGCGCCAGTGTAGTCACCCCCTCTGGGGCCAACGTCCTGACTTTC	CASVVTPSGANVLTF